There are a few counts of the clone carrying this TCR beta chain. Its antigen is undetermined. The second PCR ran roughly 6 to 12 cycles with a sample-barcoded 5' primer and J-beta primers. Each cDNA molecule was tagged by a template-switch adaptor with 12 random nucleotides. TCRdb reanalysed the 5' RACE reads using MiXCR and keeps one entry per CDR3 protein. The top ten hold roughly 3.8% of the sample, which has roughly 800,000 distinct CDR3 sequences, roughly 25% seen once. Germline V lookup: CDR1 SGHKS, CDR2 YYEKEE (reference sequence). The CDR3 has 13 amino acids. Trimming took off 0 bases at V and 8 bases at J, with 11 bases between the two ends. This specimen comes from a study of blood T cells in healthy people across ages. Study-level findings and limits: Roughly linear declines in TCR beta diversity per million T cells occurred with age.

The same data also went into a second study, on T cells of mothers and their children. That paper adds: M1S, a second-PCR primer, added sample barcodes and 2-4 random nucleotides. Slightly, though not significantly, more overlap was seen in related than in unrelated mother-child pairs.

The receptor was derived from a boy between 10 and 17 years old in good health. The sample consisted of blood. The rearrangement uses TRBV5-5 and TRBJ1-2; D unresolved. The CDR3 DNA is TGTGCCAGCAGCTTGGTCCCGGACCCCGGCTACACCTTC. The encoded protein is CASSLVPDPGYTF. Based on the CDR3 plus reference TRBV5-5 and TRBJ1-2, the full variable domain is DAGVTQSPTHLIKTRGQQVTLRCSPISGHKSVSWYQQVLGQGPQFIFQYYEKEERGRGNFPDRFSARQFPNYSSELNVNALLLGDSALYLCASSLVPDPGYTFGSGTRLTVV.